A selection of T cell receptor beta chains follows, all from one sample in a study of T cell responses to AZD1222 COVID-19 vaccine. Sequencing used immunoSEQ multiplex PCR; TCRdb keeps in-frame clones, though not all of them. The data hold some 140,000 clones, with about 90% observed a single time. The specimen comprised peripheral blood, sampled on day 0 of AZD1222 vaccination. Receptors were obtained from an adult in good health. CDR3s include the opening cysteine and the closing phenylalanine or tryptophan. The D gene is left open where the match is weak. Clone size is shown for a subset of rows, as once, few, many or a class of expanded clone.

-	TRBV12-2	TRBJ2-1	-	TGTGCAAGTCGCTTAGTCATTGCGGGAGGGAACAATGAGCAGTTCTTC	CASRLVIAGGNNEQFF
TRBD1	TRBV19	TRBJ1-1	-	TGTGCCAGTAGTATAGACTCGGACAGGGGACAGGGACCCACTGAAGCTTTCTTT	CASSIDSDRGQGPTEAFF
-	TRBV7-8	TRBJ1-1	-	TGTGCCAGCAGCCTAATTGGCAGGGGAGCTTTCTTT	CASSLIGRGAFF
-	TRBV28	TRBJ1-5	-	TGTGCCAGCAGTTTATTGGGGGCCCAGCCCCAGCATTTT	CASSLLGAQPQHF
TRBD1	TRBV28	TRBJ1-6	-	TGTGCCAGCAGTTCCTTGACAGGGCGAAGGGGTTCACCCCTCCACTTT	CASSSLTGRRGSPLHF
-	TRBV28	TRBJ1-1	-	TGTGCCAGCAGTCCCCTCGGACAGATGAACACTGAAGCTTTCTTT	CASSPLGQMNTEAFF
TRBD2	TRBV9	TRBJ2-1	once	TGTGCCAGCAGCCCGAGAGCGGGGGGGTCCTACAATGAGCAGTTCTTC	CASSPRAGGSYNEQFF
-	TRBV6-5	TRBJ2-1	-	TGTGCCAGCAGTTACTCGAATCTCGGGGGTGGGGATGAGCAGTTCTTC	CASSYSNLGGGDEQFF
-	TRBV19	TRBJ1-4	-	TGTGCCAGCGCCGGGACACCAACTAATGAAAAACTGTTTTTT	CASAGTPTNEKLFF
TRBD1	TRBV4-1	TRBJ2-7	-	TGCGCCAGCAGCCAAGGGGACAGCCGGACCTACGAGCAGTACTTC	CASSQGDSRTYEQYF
-	TRBV7-3	TRBJ2-3	-	TGTGCCAGCAGCCCAATCCCCGCAGATACGCAGTATTTT	CASSPIPADTQYF
-	TRBV5-5	TRBJ1-1	-	TGTGCCAGCAGCCTGAGACAAATTAACACTGAAGCTTTCTTT	CASSLRQINTEAFF
-	TRBV10-3	TRBJ2-2	-	TGTGCCACCAGGGAGTTGCAGAACACCGGGGAGCTGTTTTTT	CATRELQNTGELFF
-	TRBV11-2	TRBJ1-4	-	TGTGCCAGCAGCTACGGGACGCGAGGTGAAAAACTGTTTTTT	CASSYGTRGEKLFF